The clone carrying this T cell receptor beta chain was seen a single time. Its antigen is not known. This entry is derived from a study of CD8+CD57+ T cells in acquired aplastic anemia. Points from the study as a whole: Patients and controls had in common approximately 30 CD8+ CDR3 sequences. With respect to CD8+ Simpson's diversity, patients and controls did not differ significantly.

CDR3 and TCR beta VDJ profiling relied on a genomic DNA template. TCRdb analysed the reads with MiXCR anew, one entry per CDR3 protein. The profile shows 150,000 to 200,000 distinct CDR3 sequences, around half of them singletons. Sequenced patients had shown CD8+CD57+ cell expansion by flow cytometry. Germline CDR1 reads SQVTM; CDR2 reads ANQGSEA. The CDR3 contains 13 residues. V was trimmed by 6 bases and J by 0 bases, leaving 6 bases between them. The V and J genes are TRBV29-1 and TRBJ2-6; D is unresolved. The sequenced sample was sorted CD4+, CD8+, or CD8+CD57+ T cells (not recorded which) from PBMCs. This receptor was taken from a human donor with aplastic anemia. The CDR3 DNA follows: TGCAGCGTCTATACCTCTGGGGCCAACGTCCTGACTTTC. Its protein is CSVYTSGANVLTF.